This passage covers 5 T cell receptor beta chains from one sample sequenced in a study of T cells after yellow fever vaccination. A single record per CDR3 protein comes from TCRdb applying MiXCR to the 5' RACE reads. The repertoire holds tens of thousands of distinct CDR3 sequences, approximately 3.2% seen once, with roughly 0.9% in the top ten. Sequencing used PBMCs, either bulk or a sorted T-cell subset (CD4+, CD8+, memory, or dextramer-sorted; not recorded which), obtained about 41 days after the first yellow fever vaccination. The receptors come from a man between 18 and 35 years old who received the YFV17D yellow fever vaccine.

This clonotype has at least ten counts. The genes are TRBV20-1 and TRBJ2-2; 8 positions agree with TRBD2. CDR3 size: 14 residues. V was pared by 3 bases and J by 6 bases, with 6 bases of the junction left unmatched. Germline loops: CDR1 DFQATT, CDR2 SNEGSKA (reference sequence). The CDR3, as DNA: TGCAGTGCTAGGTCTCGGGGGGGGTCCGGGGAGCTGTTTTTT. Translated, it gives CSARSRGGSGELFF.

There are many counts of this clonotype. The genes are TRBV20-1 and TRBJ2-2; D call uncertain. In germline, CDR1 is DFQATT, CDR2 SNEGSKA (reference sequence). Trimming shortened V by 1 base and J by 0 bases, and 3 bases separated the two germline ends. CDR3 length: 13 amino acids. CDR3 sequence (DNA): TGCAGTGCTAGAGGTCCGAACACCGGGGAGCTGTTTTTT. It is translated as CSARGPNTGELFF.

At least ten counts were recorded for this clonotype. V is TRBV7-2 and J is TRBJ1-3; perhaps TRBD1 as D (5 bases). The CDR3 runs 16 residues. V shed 5 bases and J shed 1 base, with 15 bases lying between them. CDR1 is SGHTA and CDR2 is FQGNSA in the germline V gene. CDR3 sequence reads: CASSPAGLLSGNTIYF. CDR3 DNA sequence: TGTGCCAGCAGCCCCGCGGGACTGCTTTCTGGAAACACCATATATTTT.

This clonotype showed up many times. This chain joins TRBV24-1 and TRBJ1-5, with D possibly TRBD1 on 5 matching bases. V was shortened by 0 bases and J by 5 bases, with 7 bases between the two germline ends. Germline values: CDR1 KGHDR, CDR2 SFDVKD. This CDR3 has 14 residues. In DNA form, the CDR3 reads TGTGCCACCAGTGATTTGGAAGGGGATCAGCCCCAGCATTTT. Its translation is CATSDLEGDQPQHF.

This clonotype was detected many times. This sequence joins TRBV2 and TRBJ1-6; D perhaps matches TRBD1 (6 bases). Germline V lookup: CDR1 SNHLY, CDR2 FYNNEI. The CDR3 extends over 14 amino acids. V was clipped by 4 bases and J by 9 bases, with 13 bases between them. The CDR3 DNA sequence: TGTGCCAGCAGTGGCCCGACAGGAGGTTCACCCCTCCACTTT. It codes for CASSGPTGGSPLHF.